Shown below are 9 T cell receptor beta chains from a single sample sequenced in a study of T-cell memory formation after mild COVID-19 (dated by TCRdb to about 2021). The library was obtained by 5' RACE. Reads for this sample came from an Illumina NovaSeq 6000. TCRdb handled the public reads itself, with Q25 trimming in fastp and clone calling in MiXCR, and kept productive beta chains. CDR3 protein sequences are deduplicated, and each keeps its most common genes and DNA. The sample table contains approximately 250,000 distinct CDR3 sequences; only one count was recorded for 16% of them. Under 25% of the sample belongs to the ten largest clones. The source material was PBMCs or a T cell subset sorted from them (not recorded which). Receptors were obtained from a man younger than 35 who had mild COVID-19 (a few samples of this study predate the infection). The sample titles of this study are shuffled in the database, so cell type and time point are left out; the donor was told from shared clones.

V usage is TRBV6-2 or TRBV6-3 and J usage is TRBJ2-5; 7 positions match TRBD2. Germline V CDR1 and CDR2: MNHEY, SVGEGT. There are 15 residues in the CDR3. J gave up 1 base and V 8 bases, and 10 bases lay outside the gene matches. The chain's CDR3 is CASQRTSGSQETQYF. DNA for the CDR3: TGTGCCAGCCAAAGGACTAGTGGATCCCAAGAGACCCAGTACTTC.

The rearrangement joins TRBV5-5 to TRBJ1-1; TRBD1 might be the D (5 bases). The CDR3 has 14 amino acids. Per the germline V gene, CDR1 is SGHKS and CDR2 is YYEKEE (reference sequence). Trimming shortened V by 2 bases and J by 0 bases, and 8 bases separated the two germline ends. The CDR3 DNA sequence: TGTGCCAGCAGCTTTGGACATATGAACACTGAAGCTTTCTTT. This gives the protein CASSFGHMNTEAFF.

The chain employs TRBV20-1 and TRBJ2-7; D not resolved. This CDR3 spans 14 amino acids. Germline V gene data show CDR1 as DFQATT and CDR2 as SNEGSKA (reference sequence). Trimming took off 2 bases at V and 2 bases at J, with 13 bases between the two ends. DNA for the CDR3: TGCAGTGCTAGAAAGTACCAGGCGGCCTACGAGCAGTACTTC. As protein: CSARKYQAAYEQYF.

The V gene is TRBV5-5, the J gene TRBJ2-7, with a weak D call TRBD2 (6 bases). V gave up 4 bases and J gave up 0 bases, with 17 bases separating them. Germline CDR1 is SGHKS and CDR2 is YYEKEE (reference sequence). CDR3 length: 16 amino acids. Here the CDR3 DNA reads TGTGCCAGCAGCCACTCCGGGGGATACCTCTCCTACGAGCAGTACTTC. The encoded protein is CASSHSGGYLSYEQYF.

The CDR3 sequence is CASSSPGQGNTIYF. The CDR3 DNA reads as TGTGCCAGCAGCTCGCCAGGACAGGGGAACACCATATATTTT. This rearrangement joins TRBV7-9 to TRBJ1-3; 9 nucleotides align to TRBD1. Germline CDR1 and CDR2: SEHNR and FQNEAQ (reference sequence). Germline trimming cut 4 bases from V and 7 bases from J; bases unmatched to any gene: 5. The CDR3 totals 14 residues.

This clonotype was counted at least ten times. J is TRBJ2-7 and V is TRBV5-1, with 10 bases aligning to TRBD1. In germline, CDR1 is SGHRS, CDR2 YFSETQ. The CDR3 consists of 16 residues. Trimming removed 3 bases from V and 1 base from J; junction bases left unmatched: 7. The CDR3 is CASSSGPGQGSYEQYF. The CDR3 region has the DNA TGCGCCAGCAGCTCCGGGCCGGGACAGGGGTCCTACGAGCAGTACTTC.

The chain links TRBV5-1 to TRBJ1-1, with a weak D call TRBD1 (5 bases). CDR3 length equals 14 residues. V lost 1 base, J lost 5 bases, and 12 bases lay in between. The germline V gene has CDR1 SGHRS and CDR2 YFSETQ. The CDR3 bases are TGCGCCAGCAGCTTGCGAGGGGACGGGACTGAAGCTTTCTTT. It translates to CASSLRGDGTEAFF.

The chain joins TRBV12-3 or TRBV12-4 to TRBJ1-6; 9 positions match TRBD1. The CDR3 extends over 14 amino acids. The V gene end was trimmed by 6 bases and the J gene end by 10 bases; junction bases not matched to a gene: 7. As DNA, the CDR3 is TGTGCCAGCAGGTTACAGGGGGCAGGGTCACCCCTCCACTTT. Translation gives CASRLQGAGSPLHF.

The chain recombines TRBV5-1 with TRBJ2-3; TRBD2 agrees at 7 bases. Trimming took 2 bases from V and 0 from J; bases not matched to a gene: 3. CDR3 length: 15 residues. CDR1 is SGHRS, CDR2 YFSETQ, per germline. The CDR3 DNA follows: TGCGCCAGCAGCTTAGCGGGGCGTAGCACAGATACGCAGTATTTT. Its protein is CASSLAGRSTDTQYF.